This passage covers 22 T cell receptor beta chains from one sample sequenced in a study of CD8 T cells in Susac syndrome. The authors reverse transcribed about 0.5 to 1 ug RNA with random hexamers. TCRdb processed the immunoSEQ multiplex PCR reads anew with MiXCR; each CDR3 protein has one entry. The sample contains some 130,000 distinct CDR3 sequences, around 85% of which appear only once. The sample consisted of CD8+ T cells from PBMCs. These receptors were collected from a human donor with multiple sclerosis.

The genes are TRBV6-5 and TRBJ1-2; perhaps TRBD1 as D (5 bases). V was shortened by 6 bases and J by 6 bases, with 20 bases between the two germline ends. Germline CDR1 and CDR2: MNHEY and SVGAGI. This CDR3 is 15 amino acids long. In DNA, the CDR3 is TGTGCCAGCAGAAAAATTTCCGGGACCGTCGATGGCTACACCTTC. It yields the protein CASRKISGTVDGYTF.

This chain joins TRBV6-2 or TRBV6-3 and TRBJ2-3; D may be TRBD1 (5 bases). This CDR3 has 16 residues. Between the trimmed V and J ends, which lost 0 bases and 1 base, there was a span of 11 bases. CDR1 is MNHEY, CDR2 SVGEGT, per germline. The CDR3 DNA reads as TGTGCCAGCAGTTACTCGAGTCAGGGCGGCACAGATACGCAGTATTTT. Translation: CASSYSSQGGTDTQYF.

This chain uses TRBV19 with TRBJ2-3; 7 nucleotides align to TRBD1. Germline lookup yields CDR1 LNHDA and CDR2 SQIVND (reference sequence). V was clipped by 7 bases and J by 2 bases; unmatched bases: 6. The CDR3 has 14 residues. CDR3 residues: CASTPDRNTDTQYF. CDR3 nucleotide sequence: TGTGCCAGTACCCCGGACAGGAACACAGATACGCAGTATTTT.

The V gene is TRBV18, the J gene TRBJ2-2; maybe TRBD1 (5 bases). V was shortened by 2 bases and J by 0 bases, with 10 bases between the two germline ends. This CDR3 comprises 16 residues. Germline V gene sequence: CDR1 KGHSH, CDR2 LQKENI. CDR3 sequence (DNA): TGTGCCAGCTCACCAACTCCCAGGGCGAACACCGGGGAGCTGTTTTTT. Amino acid sequence: CASSPTPRANTGELFF.

J is TRBJ1-5 and V is TRBV4-1; D is possibly TRBD1 (6 bases). Germline loops: CDR1 MGHRA, CDR2 YSYEKL. V was cut by 0 bases and J by 7 bases, with 13 bases left in between. The length of the CDR3 is 15 residues. Here the CDR3 reads CASSQDGGARQPQHF. The CDR3, as DNA: TGCGCCAGCAGCCAAGACGGGGGGGCGAGACAGCCCCAGCATTTT.

This clonotype was counted a few times. The genes are TRBV19 and TRBJ2-7, with D maybe TRBD2 (6 bases). This CDR3 region has 14 residues. V lost 5 bases to trimming and J lost 2 bases, with 13 bases between them. The germline gives CDR1 LNHDA, CDR2 SQIVND (reference sequence). As DNA, the CDR3 is TGTGCCAGTAGTTCGGCGGGGCTAGCCTACGAGCAGTACTTC. It specifies CASSSAGLAYEQYF.

J is TRBJ2-1 and V is TRBV20-1, with TRBD2 matching 9 bases. Germline V gene sequence: CDR1 DFQATT, CDR2 SNEGSKA (reference sequence). The CDR3 contains 17 residues. This CDR3 is CSLGRLADAKPYNEQFF. CDR3 DNA: TGCAGCTTAGGGAGACTAGCGGACGCCAAACCCTACAATGAGCAGTTCTTC.

The table lists this clonotype with a few counts. The gene calls are TRBV13 and TRBJ1-3; D might be TRBD1 (6 bases). V lost 5 bases and J 8 bases, leaving 10 bases between the germline ends. Germline-derived CDR1 and CDR2 are PRHDT and FYEKMQ (reference sequence). The CDR3 is 12 amino acids. The CDR3 here is CASSGGGDTIYF. The CDR3 DNA follows: TGTGCCAGCAGCGGGGGCGGTGACACCATATATTTT.

V gene TRBV20-1 combines with J gene TRBJ2-1; 10 positions match TRBD1. After removal of 6 bases from V and 6 bases from J, the junction contained 17 bases not matched to a gene. Per the germline V gene, CDR1 is DFQATT and CDR2 is SNEGSKA (reference sequence). The CDR3 spans 17 residues. The CDR3 bases are TGCAGTGCCTATACCGGGACAGGGGTCCCGGAAGGCAATGAGCAGTTCTTC. It translates to CSAYTGTGVPEGNEQFF.

This clonotype was observed a few times. This chain connects TRBV7-9 to TRBJ1-5, with D tentatively TRBD1 (6 bases). V was trimmed by 4 bases and J by 7 bases, leaving 17 bases between them. Germline V gene data show CDR1 as SEHNR and CDR2 as FQNEAQ (reference sequence). The CDR3 loop spans 15 amino acids. CDR3 protein: CASSSEAEGGQPQHF. For the CDR3, the DNA is TGTGCCAGCAGCTCAGAAGCGGAGGGGGGACAGCCCCAGCATTTT.

This clonotype has only a few counts. The chain has TRBV12-3 or TRBV12-4 and TRBJ2-1; 8 bases align to TRBD1. The CDR3 is 15 amino acids. The V and J ends lost 10 bases and 9 bases, in that order; junction bases with no gene match: 17. This CDR3 reads CATQPQGALFSEQFF. The CDR3 nucleotides read TGTGCCACCCAACCCCAGGGGGCGCTTTTTAGTGAGCAGTTCTTC.

The chain joins TRBV24-1 to TRBJ2-3; D unresolved. Trimming took off 3 bases at V and 5 bases at J, with 8 bases between the two ends. The length of the CDR3 is 13 residues. Germline values: CDR1 KGHDR, CDR2 SFDVKD. The CDR3 DNA sequence: TGTGCCACCAGTGATAGCCAAATAGATACGCAGTATTTT. This codes for CATSDSQIDTQYF.

The CDR3 loop is CASSSPLGGDYGYTF. CDR3 nucleotide sequence: TGTGCCAGCAGTTCACCCCTTGGTGGGGACTATGGCTACACCTTC. The rearrangement joins TRBV28 to TRBJ1-2; no definite D call. Per germline, CDR1 MDHEN and CDR2 SYDVKM. V shed 4 bases and J shed 3 bases, with 15 bases lying between them. The length of the CDR3 is 15 residues.

The rearrangement links TRBV5-5 to TRBJ2-7; the D call may be TRBD1 or TRBD2 (5 bases each). The CDR3 has 16 amino acids. Germline V gives CDR1 SGHKS, CDR2 YYEKEE (reference sequence). The V end was cut by 4 bases, the J end by 4 bases, with 21 bases between. CDR3: CASSLTQGRALYEQYF. The CDR3 bases are TGTGCCAGCAGCCTGACTCAGGGACGAGCGTTATACGAGCAGTACTTC.

This chain connects TRBV7-2 to TRBJ2-5; D possibly corresponds to TRBD2 (5 bases). Germline V lookup: CDR1 SGHTA, CDR2 FQGNSA. V was pared by 8 bases and J by 7 bases, with 20 bases between. The CDR3 has 14 residues. The CDR3 nucleotides are TGTGCCAGCGCCTCTCCGGTAGCGATGGGGACCCAGTACTTC. It encodes CASASPVAMGTQYF.

The chain employs TRBV6-2 or TRBV6-3 and TRBJ2-7; the match to TRBD2 covers 12 bases. V shed 5 bases and J 3 bases; nucleotides not matched to a gene: 5. CDR1 is MNHEY, CDR2 SVGEGT, per germline. The CDR3 consists of 15 residues. CDR3 in DNA: TGTGCCAGCAGTCCTGGACTAGCGGGAATCTACGAGCAGTACGTC. This translates into CASSPGLAGIYEQYV.

The rearrangement joins TRBV4-1 to TRBJ1-2; D unclear. Germline CDR1 reads MGHRA; CDR2 reads YSYEKL. The CDR3 spans 12 residues. Trimming stripped 3 bases from V and 3 bases from J, with 5 bases between. DNA for the CDR3: TGCGCCAGCAGCCACGGACACTATGGCTACACCTTC. This sequence encodes CASSHGHYGYTF.

This clonotype was counted between two and nine times. This chain connects TRBV11-2 to TRBJ2-1; TRBD2 might be the D (6 bases). The CDR3 is made up of 13 amino acids. Germline loops: CDR1 SGHAT, CDR2 FQNNGV. Trimming took off 7 bases at V and 6 bases at J, with 13 bases between the two ends. This CDR3 reads CASNHGGSNEQFF. The CDR3 region has the DNA TGTGCCAGCAACCACGGAGGGTCCAATGAGCAGTTCTTC.

The CDR3 DNA sequence: TGTGCCAGCAGCCTCGGGACGTACTTAGGCTACACCTTC. It translates to CASSLGTYLGYTF. The genes are TRBV2 and TRBJ1-2; a weak D match, TRBD1 (5 bases). The CDR3 is made up of 13 amino acids. CDR1 is SNHLY and CDR2 is FYNNEI in the germline V gene. V lost 6 bases and J 8 bases, leaving 16 bases between the germline ends.

The rearrangement links TRBV6-1 to TRBJ2-2, with TRBD1 identical over 8 bases. Germline values: CDR1 MNHNS, CDR2 SASEGT. V dropped 10 bases and J dropped 0; count of bases not matched to a gene: 7. CDR3 length: 15 amino acids. CDR3 loop: CANLSTGANTGELFF. The CDR3 DNA sequence: TGTGCCAACCTATCGACAGGGGCGAACACCGGGGAGCTGTTTTTT.

This chain joins TRBV7-9 and TRBJ2-2; no firm D call. The length of the CDR3 is 14 residues. Germline-derived CDR1 and CDR2 are SEHNR and FQNEAQ (reference sequence). Between the trimmed V and J ends, which lost 2 bases and 3 bases, there was a span of 7 bases. In nucleotides, the CDR3 is TGTGCCAGCAGCTTACTCGAGGACACCGGGGAGCTGTTTTTT. It is translated as CASSLLEDTGELFF. Full variable domain (remainder filled in from reference TRBV7-9 and TRBJ2-2): DTGVSQNPRHKITKRGQNVTFRCDPISEHNRLYWYRQTLGQGPEFLTYFQNEAQLEKSRLLSDRFSAERPKGSFSTLEIQRTEQGDSAMYLCASSLLEDTGELFFGEGSRLTVL.

The V call is TRBV3-1, the J call TRBJ2-5, with D possibly matching TRBD2 (5 bases). Trimming removed 5 bases from V and 3 bases from J, with 10 bases in between. The CDR3 contains 13 residues. Per germline, CDR1 LGHDT and CDR2 YNNKEL (reference sequence). CDR3 DNA sequence: TGTGCCAGCAGCTCAGCGGAAAAAGAGACCCAGTACTTC. Residues: CASSSAEKETQYF.